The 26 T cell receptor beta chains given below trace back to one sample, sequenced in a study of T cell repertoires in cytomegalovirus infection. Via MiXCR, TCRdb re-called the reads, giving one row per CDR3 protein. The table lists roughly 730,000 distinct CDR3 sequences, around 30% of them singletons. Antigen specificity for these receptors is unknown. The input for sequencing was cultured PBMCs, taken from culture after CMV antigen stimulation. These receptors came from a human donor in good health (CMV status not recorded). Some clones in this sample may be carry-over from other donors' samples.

The CDR3 spells CASSTSRSTDTQYF. In DNA, the CDR3 is TGTGCCAGCTCGACTAGCAGGAGCACAGATACGCAGTATTTT. The rearrangement links TRBV19 to TRBJ2-3; 7 positions agree with TRBD2. The V gene end was trimmed by 9 bases and the J gene end by 0 bases; junction bases not matched to a gene: 6. This CDR3 contains 14 residues. The germline V gene has CDR1 LNHDA and CDR2 SQIVND (reference sequence).

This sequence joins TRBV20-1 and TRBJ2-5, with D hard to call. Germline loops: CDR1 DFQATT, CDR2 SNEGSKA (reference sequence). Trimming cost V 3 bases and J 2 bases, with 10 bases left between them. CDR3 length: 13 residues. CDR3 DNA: TGCAGTGCTAGGAGAGGAATGCAAGAGACCCAGTACTTC. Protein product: CSARRGMQETQYF.

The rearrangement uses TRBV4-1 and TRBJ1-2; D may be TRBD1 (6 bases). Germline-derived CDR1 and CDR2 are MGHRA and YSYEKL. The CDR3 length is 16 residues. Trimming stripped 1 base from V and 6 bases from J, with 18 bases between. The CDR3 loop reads CASSQVLDRRRNGYTF. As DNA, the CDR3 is TGCGCCAGCAGCCAAGTCTTGGACAGAAGAAGGAATGGCTACACCTTC.

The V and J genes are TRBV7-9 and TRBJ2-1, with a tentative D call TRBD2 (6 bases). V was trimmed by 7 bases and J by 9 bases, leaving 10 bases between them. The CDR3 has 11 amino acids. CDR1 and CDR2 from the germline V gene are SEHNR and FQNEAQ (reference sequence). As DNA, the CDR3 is TGTGCCAGCACCGGCGGGACTGAGCAGTTCTTC. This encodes CASTGGTEQFF.

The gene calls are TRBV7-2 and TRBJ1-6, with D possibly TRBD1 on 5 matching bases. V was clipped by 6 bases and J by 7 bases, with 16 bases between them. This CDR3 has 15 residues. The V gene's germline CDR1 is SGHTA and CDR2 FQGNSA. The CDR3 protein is CASSLLGTVNSPLHF. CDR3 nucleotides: TGTGCCAGCAGTCTCTTGGGGACGGTAAATTCACCCCTCCACTTT.

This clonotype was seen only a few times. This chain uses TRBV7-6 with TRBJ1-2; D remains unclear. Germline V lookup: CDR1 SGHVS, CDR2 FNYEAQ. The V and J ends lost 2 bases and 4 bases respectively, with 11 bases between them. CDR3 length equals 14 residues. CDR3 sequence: CASSLSGASYGYTF. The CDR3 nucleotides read TGTGCCAGCAGCTTATCAGGAGCAAGCTATGGCTACACCTTC.

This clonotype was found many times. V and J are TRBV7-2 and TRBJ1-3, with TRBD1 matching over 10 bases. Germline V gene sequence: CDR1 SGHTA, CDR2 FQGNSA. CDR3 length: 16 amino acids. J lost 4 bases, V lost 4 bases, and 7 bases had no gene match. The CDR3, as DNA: TGTGCCAGCAGCTGGGGACAGGGGCGCCTCGGAAACACCATATATTTT. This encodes CASSWGQGRLGNTIYF.

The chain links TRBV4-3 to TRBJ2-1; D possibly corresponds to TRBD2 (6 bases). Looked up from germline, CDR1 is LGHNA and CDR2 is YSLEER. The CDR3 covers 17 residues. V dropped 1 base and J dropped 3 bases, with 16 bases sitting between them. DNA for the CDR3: TGCGCCAGCAGCCAAGTCGGGGGAGGCCTAATCTACAATGAGCAGTTCTTC. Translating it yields CASSQVGGGLIYNEQFF.

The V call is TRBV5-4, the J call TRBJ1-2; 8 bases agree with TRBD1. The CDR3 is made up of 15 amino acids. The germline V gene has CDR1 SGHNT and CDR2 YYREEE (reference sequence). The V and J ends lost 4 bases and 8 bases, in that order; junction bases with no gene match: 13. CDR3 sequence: CASSMFFRGLGGYTF. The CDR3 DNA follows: TGTGCCAGCAGCATGTTTTTCAGGGGGCTTGGGGGCTACACCTTC.

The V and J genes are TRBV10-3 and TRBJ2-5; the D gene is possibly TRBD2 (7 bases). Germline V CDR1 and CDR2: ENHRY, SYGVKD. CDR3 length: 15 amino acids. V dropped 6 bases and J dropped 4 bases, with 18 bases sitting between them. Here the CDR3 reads CAISDEGGARETQYF. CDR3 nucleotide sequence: TGTGCCATCAGCGACGAGGGGGGGGCGAGAGAGACCCAGTACTTC.

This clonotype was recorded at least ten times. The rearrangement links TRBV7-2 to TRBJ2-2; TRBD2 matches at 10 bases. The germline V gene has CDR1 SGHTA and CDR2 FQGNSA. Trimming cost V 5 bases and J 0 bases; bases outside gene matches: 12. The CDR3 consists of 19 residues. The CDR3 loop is CASSPYLPGTSANTGELFF. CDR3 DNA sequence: TGTGCCAGCAGCCCATACCTTCCCGGGACTAGCGCGAACACCGGGGAGCTGTTTTTT.

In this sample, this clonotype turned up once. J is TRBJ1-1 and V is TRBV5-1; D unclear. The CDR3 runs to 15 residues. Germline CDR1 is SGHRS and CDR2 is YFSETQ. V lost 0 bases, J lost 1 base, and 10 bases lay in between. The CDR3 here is CASSLGVLGNTEAFF. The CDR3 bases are TGCGCCAGCAGCTTGGGGGTGCTGGGGAACACTGAAGCTTTCTTT.

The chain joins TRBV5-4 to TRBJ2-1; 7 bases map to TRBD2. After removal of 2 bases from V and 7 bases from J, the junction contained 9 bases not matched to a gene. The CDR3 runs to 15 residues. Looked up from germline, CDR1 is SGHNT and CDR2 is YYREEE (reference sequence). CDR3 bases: TGTGCCAGCAGCTTCAGGCGCGGGAGTTCGAATGAGCAGTTCTTC. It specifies CASSFRRGSSNEQFF. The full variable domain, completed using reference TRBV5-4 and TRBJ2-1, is ETGVTQSPTHLIKTRGQQVTLRCSSQSGHNTVSWYQQALGQGPQFIFQYYREEENGRGNFPPRFSGLQFPNYSSELNVNALELDDSALYLCASSFRRGSSNEQFFGPGTRLTVL.

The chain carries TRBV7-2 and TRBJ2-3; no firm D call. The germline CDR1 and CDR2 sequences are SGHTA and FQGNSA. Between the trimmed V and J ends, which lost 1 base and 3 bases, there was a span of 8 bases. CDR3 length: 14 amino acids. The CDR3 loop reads CASSLEAFTDTQYF. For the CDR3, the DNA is TGTGCCAGCAGCTTAGAGGCCTTTACAGATACGCAGTATTTT.

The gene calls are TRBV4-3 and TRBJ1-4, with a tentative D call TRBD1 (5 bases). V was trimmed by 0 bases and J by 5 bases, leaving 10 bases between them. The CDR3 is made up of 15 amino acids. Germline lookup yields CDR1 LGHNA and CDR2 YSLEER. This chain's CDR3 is CASSQEGLQNEKLFF. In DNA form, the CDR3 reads TGCGCCAGCAGCCAAGAGGGACTGCAAAATGAAAAACTGTTTTTT.

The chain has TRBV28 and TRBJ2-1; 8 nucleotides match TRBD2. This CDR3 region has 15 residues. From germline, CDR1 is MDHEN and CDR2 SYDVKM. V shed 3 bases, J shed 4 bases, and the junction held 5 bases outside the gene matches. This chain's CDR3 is CASSFNSGVYNEQFF. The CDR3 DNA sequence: TGTGCCAGCAGTTTCAATAGCGGGGTATACAATGAGCAGTTCTTC. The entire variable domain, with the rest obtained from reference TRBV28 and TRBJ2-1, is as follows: DVKVTQSSRYLVKRTGEKVFLECVQDMDHENMFWYRQDPGLGLRLIYFSYDVKMKEKGDIPEGYSVSREKKERFSLILESASTNQTSMYLCASSFNSGVYNEQFFGPGTRLTVL.

The CDR3 loop reads CASSLNGFSGNTIYF. Here the CDR3 DNA reads TGTGCCAGCAGCTTGAACGGCTTCTCTGGAAACACCATATATTTT. V is TRBV5-6 and J is TRBJ1-3; D ambiguous. This CDR3 has 15 residues. Germline assignment: CDR1 SGHDT and CDR2 YYEEEE. Trimming took off 1 base at V and 0 bases at J, with 8 bases between the two ends.

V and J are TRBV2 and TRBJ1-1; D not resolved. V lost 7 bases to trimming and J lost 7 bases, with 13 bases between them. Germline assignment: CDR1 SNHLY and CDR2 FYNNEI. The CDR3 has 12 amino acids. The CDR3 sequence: CASTEEGHEAFF. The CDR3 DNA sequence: TGTGCCAGCACCGAAGAGGGCCATGAAGCTTTCTTT.

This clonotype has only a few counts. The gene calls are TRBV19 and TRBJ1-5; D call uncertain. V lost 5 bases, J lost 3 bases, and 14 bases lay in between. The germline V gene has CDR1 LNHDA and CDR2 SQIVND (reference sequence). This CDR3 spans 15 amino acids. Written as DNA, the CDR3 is TGTGCCAGTAGTTCCTCCTGGTCAATCAATCAGCCCCAGCATTTT. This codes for CASSSSWSINQPQHF. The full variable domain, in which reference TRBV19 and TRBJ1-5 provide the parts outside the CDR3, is DGGITQSPKYLFRKEGQNVTLSCEQNLNHDAMYWYRQDPGQGLRLIYYSQIVNDFQKGDIAEGYSVSREKKESFPLTVTSAQKNPTAFYLCASSSSWSINQPQHFGDGTRLSIL.

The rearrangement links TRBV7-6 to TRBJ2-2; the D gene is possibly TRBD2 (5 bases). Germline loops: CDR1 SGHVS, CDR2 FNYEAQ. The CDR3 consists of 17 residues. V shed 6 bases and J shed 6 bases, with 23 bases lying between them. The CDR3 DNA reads TGTGCCAGCAGTCCCCGGAAGGACGGACGCGGGCCCGGGGAGCTGTTTTTT. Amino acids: CASSPRKDGRGPGELFF.

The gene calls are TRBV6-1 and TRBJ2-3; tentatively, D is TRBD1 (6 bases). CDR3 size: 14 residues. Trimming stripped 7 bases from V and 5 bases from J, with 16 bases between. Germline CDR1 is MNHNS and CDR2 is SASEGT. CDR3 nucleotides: TGTGCCAGCAATCACAGGGTTCTACAAGATACGCAGTATTTT. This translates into CASNHRVLQDTQYF.

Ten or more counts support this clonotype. The CDR3 sequence is CASSQSPTQASREAFF. The CDR3 nucleotides read TGTGCCAGCAGCCAGAGCCCGACACAGGCTTCGCGTGAAGCTTTCTTT. The chain combines TRBV7-8 with TRBJ1-1; D is possibly TRBD1 (5 bases). V gave up 5 bases and J gave up 7 bases, with 23 bases separating them. Germline lookup yields CDR1 SGHVS and CDR2 FQNEAQ. CDR3 size: 16 residues.

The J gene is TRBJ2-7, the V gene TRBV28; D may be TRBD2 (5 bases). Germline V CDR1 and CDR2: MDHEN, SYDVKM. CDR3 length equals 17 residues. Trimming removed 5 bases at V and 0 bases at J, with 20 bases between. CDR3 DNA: TGTGCCAGCAGTGACCAACAAGGCGGGCCGAGCTCCTACGAGCAGTACTTC. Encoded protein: CASSDQQGGPSSYEQYF.

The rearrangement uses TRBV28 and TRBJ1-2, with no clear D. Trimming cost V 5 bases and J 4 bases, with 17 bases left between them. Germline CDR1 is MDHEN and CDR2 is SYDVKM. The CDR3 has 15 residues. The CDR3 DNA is TGTGCCAGCAGTAACATCGAGAAGTCTACCTATGGCTACACCTTC. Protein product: CASSNIEKSTYGYTF.

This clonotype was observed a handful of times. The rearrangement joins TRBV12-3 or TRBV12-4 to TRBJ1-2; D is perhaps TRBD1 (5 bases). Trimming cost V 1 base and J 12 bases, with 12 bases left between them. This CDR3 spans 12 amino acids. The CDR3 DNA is TGTGCCAGCAGTTTAGGGTCCGCCAGGGACACCTTC. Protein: CASSLGSARDTF.

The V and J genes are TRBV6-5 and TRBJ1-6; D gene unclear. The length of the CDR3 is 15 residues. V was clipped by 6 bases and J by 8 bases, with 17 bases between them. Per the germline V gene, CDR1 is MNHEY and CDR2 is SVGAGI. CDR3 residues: CASSWSGRGDSPLHF. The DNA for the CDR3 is TGTGCCAGCAGCTGGAGTGGGAGAGGAGATTCACCCCTCCACTTT.